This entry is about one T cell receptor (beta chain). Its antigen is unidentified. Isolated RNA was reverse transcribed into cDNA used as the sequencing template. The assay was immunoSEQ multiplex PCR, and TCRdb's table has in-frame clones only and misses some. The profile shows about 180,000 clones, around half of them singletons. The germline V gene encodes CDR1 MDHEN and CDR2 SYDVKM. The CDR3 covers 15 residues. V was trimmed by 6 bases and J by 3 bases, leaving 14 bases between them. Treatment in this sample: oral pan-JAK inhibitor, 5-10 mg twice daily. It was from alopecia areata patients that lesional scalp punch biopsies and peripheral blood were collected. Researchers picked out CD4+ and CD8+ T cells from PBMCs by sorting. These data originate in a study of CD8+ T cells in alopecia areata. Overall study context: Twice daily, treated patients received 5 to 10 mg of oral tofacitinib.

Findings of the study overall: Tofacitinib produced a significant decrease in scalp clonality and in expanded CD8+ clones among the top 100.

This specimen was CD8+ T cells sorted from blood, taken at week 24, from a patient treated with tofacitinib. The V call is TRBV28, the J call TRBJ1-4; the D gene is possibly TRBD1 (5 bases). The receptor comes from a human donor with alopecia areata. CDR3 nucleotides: TGTGCCAGCAGGGTCGGGACGGAGGCTAATGAAAAACTGTTTTTT. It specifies CASRVGTEANEKLFF.